The 11 T cell receptor beta chains reported below all come from one sample, sequenced in a study of blood T cell repertoires in COVID-19. The table came from immunoSEQ multiplex PCR; TCRdb's copy has only in-frame clones and leaves some out. The table includes roughly 200,000 clones, around 87% detected once. The specimen was PBMCs or T cells enriched from blood (not recorded which). These receptors were taken from a woman aged 25-40 years who had recovered from COVID-19.

The V gene is TRBV5-5, the J gene TRBJ2-1; D is unresolved. Between the trimmed V and J ends, which lost 2 bases and 9 bases, there was a span of 9 bases. Germline-derived CDR1 and CDR2 are SGHKS and YYEKEE (reference sequence). This CDR3 is 12 amino acids long. The CDR3 DNA sequence: TGTGCCAGCAGCTTCCCCAACGGTGAGCAGTTCTTC. As protein: CASSFPNGEQFF.

The rearrangement links TRBV6-1 to TRBJ1-5, with 8 positions matching TRBD1. The germline V gene encodes CDR1 MNHNS and CDR2 SASEGT. This CDR3 has 17 amino acids. Trimming took 3 bases from V and 2 from J; bases not matched to a gene: 9. In DNA, the CDR3 is TGTGCCAGCAGTGACGGACTCAGGGGGCTTGGCAATCAGCCCCAGCATTTT. It translates to CASSDGLRGLGNQPQHF.

J is TRBJ2-1 and V is TRBV27, with 9 bases fitting TRBD1. The germline V gene encodes CDR1 MNHEY and CDR2 SMNVEV (reference sequence). J was trimmed by 7 bases and V by 6 bases; bases with no gene match: 10. The CDR3 has 15 amino acids. The CDR3 DNA is TGTGCCAGCAGGAGGACAGGGGAATCTTGGAATGAGCAGTTCTTC. Translation: CASRRTGESWNEQFF.

The V call is TRBV28, the J call TRBJ1-1; TRBD1 matches at 7 bases. V lost 3 bases and J lost 2; bases outside the gene matches: 12. Germline-derived CDR1 and CDR2 are MDHEN and SYDVKM. The CDR3 is 17 amino acids. The CDR3 spells CASSFRGGAGGNTEAFF. The CDR3, as DNA: TGTGCCAGCAGTTTTCGAGGGGGCGCAGGGGGTAACACTGAAGCTTTCTTT.

The chain uses TRBV6-2 or TRBV6-3 and TRBJ2-6; a weak D match, TRBD2 (5 bases). Germline V gene sequence: CDR1 MNHEY, CDR2 SVGEGT. The CDR3 runs to 15 residues. Trimming took off 6 bases at V and 4 bases at J, with 13 bases between the two ends. The chain's CDR3 is CASSPSGWGANVLTF. For the CDR3, the DNA is TGTGCCAGCAGCCCATCGGGGTGGGGGGCCAACGTCCTGACTTTC.

This clone has just one count. The chain joins TRBV11-2 to TRBJ1-2, with D maybe TRBD1 (5 bases). The CDR3 runs 14 residues. Germline values: CDR1 SGHAT, CDR2 FQNNGV. V was pared by 1 base and J by 8 bases, with 14 bases between. The CDR3 loop is CASSLGAGTAGYTF. The CDR3 DNA sequence: TGTGCCAGCAGCTTAGGCGCGGGGACGGCCGGCTACACCTTC.

The chain carries TRBV18 and TRBJ2-1; 12 bases agree with TRBD2. The CDR3 length is 17 residues. With 3 bases clipped from V and 4 bases from J, the junction kept 7 bases outside the gene matches. CDR1 KGHSH and CDR2 LQKENI come from the germline V gene. Here the CDR3 reads CASSPTSGSQSYNEQFF. The CDR3 nucleotides read TGTGCCAGCTCACCGACTAGCGGGAGTCAATCTTACAATGAGCAGTTCTTC.

The genes are TRBV6-2 or TRBV6-3 and TRBJ1-2, with D tentatively TRBD1 (6 bases). V was clipped by 1 base and J by 0 bases, with 12 bases between them. The germline gives CDR1 MNHEY, CDR2 SVGEGT. This CDR3 comprises 16 residues. Written as DNA, the CDR3 is TGTGCCAGCAGTTACTTGAGGGGGAGTTCTAACTATGGCTACACCTTC. Protein: CASSYLRGSSNYGYTF.

This clone was detected only once. The chain recombines TRBV7-3 with TRBJ2-3, with D maybe TRBD2 (6 bases). Trimming took off 3 bases at V and 2 bases at J, with 12 bases between the two ends. The CDR3 is made up of 15 amino acids. Looked up from germline, CDR1 is SGHTA and CDR2 is FQGTGA. The CDR3 nucleotides read TGTGCCAGCAGCTTGTCGGGACTTTACACAGATACGCAGTATTTT. This gives the protein CASSLSGLYTDTQYF.

The CDR3, as DNA: TGCGCCAGCAGCCAAGCTCGTGGTAGCGGGAAAGCAGATACGCAGTATTTT. Residues: CASSQARGSGKADTQYF. The J gene is TRBJ2-3, the V gene TRBV4-3, with 8 nucleotides matching TRBD2. The CDR3 covers 17 residues. V trimming: 1 base; J trimming: 4 bases; junction bases outside the gene matches: 10. Germline assignment: CDR1 LGHNA and CDR2 YSLEER.

V usage is TRBV7-9 and J usage is TRBJ1-6; 7 nucleotides align to TRBD1. V was clipped by 6 bases and J by 9 bases; unmatched bases: 8. CDR1 SEHNR and CDR2 FQNEAQ come from the germline V gene (reference sequence). The CDR3 runs to 14 residues. The CDR3 loop reads CASSRQGLGSPLHF. The CDR3 nucleotides read TGTGCCAGCAGTCGACAGGGTTTAGGTTCACCCCTCCACTTT.